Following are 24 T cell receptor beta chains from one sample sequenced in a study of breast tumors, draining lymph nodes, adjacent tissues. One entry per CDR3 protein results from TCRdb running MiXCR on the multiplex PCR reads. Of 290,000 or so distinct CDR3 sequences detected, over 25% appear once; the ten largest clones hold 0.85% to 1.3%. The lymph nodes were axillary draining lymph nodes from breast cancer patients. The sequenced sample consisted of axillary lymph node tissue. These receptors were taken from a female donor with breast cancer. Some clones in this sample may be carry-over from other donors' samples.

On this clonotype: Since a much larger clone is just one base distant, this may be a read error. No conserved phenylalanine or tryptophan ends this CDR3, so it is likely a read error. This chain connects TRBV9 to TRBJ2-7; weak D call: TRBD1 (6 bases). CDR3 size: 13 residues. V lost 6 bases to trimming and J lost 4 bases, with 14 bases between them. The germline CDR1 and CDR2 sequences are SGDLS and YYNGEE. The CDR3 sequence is CASNAQGLYEQYS. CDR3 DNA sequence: TGTGCCAGCAACGCTCAGGGGTTATACGAGCAGTACTCC.

As DNA, the CDR3 is TGTGCCAGCAGCGTAGGTGTTACCGGGGAGCTGTTTTTT. It codes for CASSVGVTGELFF. V usage is TRBV9 and J usage is TRBJ2-2, with no clear D. CDR3 length equals 13 residues. Per the germline V gene, CDR1 is SGDLS and CDR2 is YYNGEE. V was shortened by 0 bases and J by 5 bases, with 5 bases between the two germline ends.

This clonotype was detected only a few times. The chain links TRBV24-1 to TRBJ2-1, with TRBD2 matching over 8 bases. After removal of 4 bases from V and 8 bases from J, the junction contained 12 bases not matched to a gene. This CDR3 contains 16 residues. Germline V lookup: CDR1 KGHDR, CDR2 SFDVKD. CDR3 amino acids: CATSDPSRGRRDEQFF. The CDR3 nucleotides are TGTGCCACCAGTGACCCCTCTCGCGGGAGGCGGGATGAGCAGTTCTTC.

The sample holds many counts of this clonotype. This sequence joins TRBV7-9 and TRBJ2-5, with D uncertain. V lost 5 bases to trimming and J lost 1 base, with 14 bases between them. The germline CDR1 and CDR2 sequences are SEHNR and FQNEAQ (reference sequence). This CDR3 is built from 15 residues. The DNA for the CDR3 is TGTGCCAGCAGCCCTTTGGCCCTACCCCAAGAGACCCAGTACTTC. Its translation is CASSPLALPQETQYF.

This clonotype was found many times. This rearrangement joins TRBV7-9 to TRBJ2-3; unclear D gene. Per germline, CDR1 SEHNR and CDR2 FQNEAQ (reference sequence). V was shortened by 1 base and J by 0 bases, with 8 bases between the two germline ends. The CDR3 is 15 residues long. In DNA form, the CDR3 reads TGTGCCAGCAGCTTAGGACTGAGGAGCACAGATACGCAGTATTTT. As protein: CASSLGLRSTDTQYF. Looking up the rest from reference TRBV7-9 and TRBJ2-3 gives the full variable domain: DTGVSQNPRHKITKRGQNVTFRCDPISEHNRLYWYRQTLGQGPEFLTYFQNEAQLEKSRLLSDRFSAERPKGSFSTLEIQRTEQGDSAMYLCASSLGLRSTDTQYFGPGTRLTVL.

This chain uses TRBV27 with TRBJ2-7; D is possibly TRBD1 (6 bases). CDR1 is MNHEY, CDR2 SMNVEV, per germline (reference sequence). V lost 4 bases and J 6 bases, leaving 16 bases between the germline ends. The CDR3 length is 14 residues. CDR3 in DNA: TGTGCCAGCAGTTCTGACGTAACAGGGTTCGAGCAGTACTTC. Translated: CASSSDVTGFEQYF.

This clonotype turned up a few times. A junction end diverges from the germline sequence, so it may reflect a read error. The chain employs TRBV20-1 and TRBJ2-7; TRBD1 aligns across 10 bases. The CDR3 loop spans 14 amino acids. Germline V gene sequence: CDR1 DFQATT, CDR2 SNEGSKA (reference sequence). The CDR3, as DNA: TGCAGTGCTACCGGGACAGGGGCATCCTCCGAGCAGTACTTC. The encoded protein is CSATGTGASSEQYF.

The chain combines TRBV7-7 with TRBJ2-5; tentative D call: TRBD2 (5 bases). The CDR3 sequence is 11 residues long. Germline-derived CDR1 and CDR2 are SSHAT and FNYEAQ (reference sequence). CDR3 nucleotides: TGTGCTAGACGGGGTTCAGAGACCCAGTACTTC. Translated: CARRGSETQYF.

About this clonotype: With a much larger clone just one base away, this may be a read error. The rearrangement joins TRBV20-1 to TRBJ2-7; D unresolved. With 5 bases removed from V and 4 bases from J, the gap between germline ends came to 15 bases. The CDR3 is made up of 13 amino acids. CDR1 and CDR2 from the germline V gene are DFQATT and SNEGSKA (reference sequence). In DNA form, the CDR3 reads TGCAGTGCTGGTGTCAGGAGACCTTACGAGCAGTACTTC. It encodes CSAGVRRPYEQYF.

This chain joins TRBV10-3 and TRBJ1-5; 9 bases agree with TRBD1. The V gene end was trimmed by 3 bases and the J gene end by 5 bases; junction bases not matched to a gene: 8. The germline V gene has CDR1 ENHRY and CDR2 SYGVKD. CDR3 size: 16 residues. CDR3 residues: CAISDGRGQGDQPQHF. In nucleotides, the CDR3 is TGTGCCATCAGTGATGGACGGGGACAGGGTGATCAGCCCCAGCATTTT.

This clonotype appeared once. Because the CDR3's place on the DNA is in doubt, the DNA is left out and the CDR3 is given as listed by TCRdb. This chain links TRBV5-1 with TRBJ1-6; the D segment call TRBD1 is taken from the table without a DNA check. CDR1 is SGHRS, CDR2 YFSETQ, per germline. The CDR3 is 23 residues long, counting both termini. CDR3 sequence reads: CASRGGTEETQYFGPPRASPLHF.

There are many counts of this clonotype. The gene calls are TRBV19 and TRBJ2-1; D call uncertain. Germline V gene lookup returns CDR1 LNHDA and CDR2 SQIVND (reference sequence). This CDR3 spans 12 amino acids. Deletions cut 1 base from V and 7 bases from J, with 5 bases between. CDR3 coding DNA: TGTGCCAGTAGTATAGGGGCGAATGAGCAGTTCTTC. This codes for CASSIGANEQFF.

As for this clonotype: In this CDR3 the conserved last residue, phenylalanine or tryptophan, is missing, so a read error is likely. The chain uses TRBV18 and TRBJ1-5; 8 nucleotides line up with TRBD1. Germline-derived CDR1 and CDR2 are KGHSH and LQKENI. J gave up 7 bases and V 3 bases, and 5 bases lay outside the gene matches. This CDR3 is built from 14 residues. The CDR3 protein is CASSPQQGGQPQHL. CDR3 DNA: TGTGCCAGCTCACCTCAACAGGGGGGACAGCCCCAGCATCTT.

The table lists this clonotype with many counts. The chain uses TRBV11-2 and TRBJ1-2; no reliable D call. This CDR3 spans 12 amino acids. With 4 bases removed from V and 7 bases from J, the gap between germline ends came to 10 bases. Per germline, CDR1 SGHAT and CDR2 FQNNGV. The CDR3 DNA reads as TGTGCCAGCAGCTCCGGACTGGGTGGCTACACCTTC. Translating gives CASSSGLGGYTF.

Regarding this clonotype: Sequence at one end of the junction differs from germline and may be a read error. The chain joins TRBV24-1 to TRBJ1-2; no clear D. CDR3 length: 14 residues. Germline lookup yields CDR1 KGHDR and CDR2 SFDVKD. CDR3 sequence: CATSDSSGRACLTF. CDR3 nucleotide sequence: TGTGCCACCAGTGATTCTAGCGGGAGGGCCTGTCTAACATTC.

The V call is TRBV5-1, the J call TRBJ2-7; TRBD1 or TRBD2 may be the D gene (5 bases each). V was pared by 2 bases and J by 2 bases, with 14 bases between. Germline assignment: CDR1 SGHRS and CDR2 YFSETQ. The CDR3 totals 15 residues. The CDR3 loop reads CASSLGTSSPYEQYF. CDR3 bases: TGCGCCAGCAGCTTAGGGACCTCAAGTCCCTACGAGCAGTACTTC.

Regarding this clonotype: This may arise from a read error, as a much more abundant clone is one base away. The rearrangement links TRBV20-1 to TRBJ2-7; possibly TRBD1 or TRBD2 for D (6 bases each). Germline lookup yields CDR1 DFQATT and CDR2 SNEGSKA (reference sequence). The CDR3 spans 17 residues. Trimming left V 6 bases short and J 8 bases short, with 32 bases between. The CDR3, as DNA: TGCAGTGCGCGGACAGAGCATATAGCGGTTACTCCCCTCAAGCAGTACTTC. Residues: CSARTEHIAVTPLKQYF.

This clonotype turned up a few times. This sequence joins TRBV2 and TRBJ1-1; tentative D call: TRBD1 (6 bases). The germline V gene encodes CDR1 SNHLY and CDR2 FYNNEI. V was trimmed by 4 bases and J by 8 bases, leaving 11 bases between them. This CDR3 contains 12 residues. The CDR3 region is CASSVMGAEAFF. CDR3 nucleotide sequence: TGTGCCAGCAGTGTCATGGGGGCAGAAGCTTTCTTT.

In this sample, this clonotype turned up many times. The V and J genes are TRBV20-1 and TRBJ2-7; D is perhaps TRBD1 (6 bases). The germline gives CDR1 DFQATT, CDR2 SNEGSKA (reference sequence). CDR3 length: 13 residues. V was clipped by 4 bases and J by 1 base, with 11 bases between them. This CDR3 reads CSATRQASYEQYF. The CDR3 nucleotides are TGCAGTGCTACCAGACAGGCATCCTACGAGCAGTACTTC.

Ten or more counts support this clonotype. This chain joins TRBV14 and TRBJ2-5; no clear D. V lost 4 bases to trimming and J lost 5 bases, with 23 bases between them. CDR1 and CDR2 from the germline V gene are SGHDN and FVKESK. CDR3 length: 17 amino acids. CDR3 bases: TGTGCCAGCAGCCCCCTTGGGTGGGGTTCTACCGGGGAGACCCAGTACTTC. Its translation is CASSPLGWGSTGETQYF.

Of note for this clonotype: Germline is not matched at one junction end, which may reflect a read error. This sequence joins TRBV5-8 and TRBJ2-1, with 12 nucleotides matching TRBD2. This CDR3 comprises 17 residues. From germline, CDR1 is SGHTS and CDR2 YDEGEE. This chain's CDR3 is CASSSELTSGSRGEQFF. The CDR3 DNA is TGCGCCAGCAGCTCGGAATTGACTAGCGGGAGTAGGGGTGAGCAGTTCTTC.

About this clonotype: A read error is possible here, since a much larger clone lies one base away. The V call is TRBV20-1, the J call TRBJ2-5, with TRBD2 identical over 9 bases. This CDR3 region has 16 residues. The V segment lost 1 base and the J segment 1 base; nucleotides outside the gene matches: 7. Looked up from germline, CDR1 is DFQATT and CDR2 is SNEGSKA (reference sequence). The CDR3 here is CSARGAGGRTQETQYF. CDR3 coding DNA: TGCAGTGCTAGAGGGGCGGGAGGGCGGACCCAAGAGACCCAGTACTTC.

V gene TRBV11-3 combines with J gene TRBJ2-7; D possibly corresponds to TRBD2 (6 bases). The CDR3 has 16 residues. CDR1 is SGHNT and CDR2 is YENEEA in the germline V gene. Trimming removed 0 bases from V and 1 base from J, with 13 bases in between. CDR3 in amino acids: CASSLDSTAGSYEQYF. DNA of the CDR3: TGTGCCAGCAGCTTAGACTCCACCGCGGGATCCTACGAGCAGTACTTC.

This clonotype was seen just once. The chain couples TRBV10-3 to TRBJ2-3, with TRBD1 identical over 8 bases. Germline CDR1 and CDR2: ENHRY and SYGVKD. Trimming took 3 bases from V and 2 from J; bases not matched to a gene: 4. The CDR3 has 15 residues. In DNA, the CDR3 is TGTGCCATCAGTGATACAGGGGGAGTCACAGATACGCAGTATTTT. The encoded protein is CAISDTGGVTDTQYF.